These T cell receptor beta chains were read from a single sample in a study of T cell responses to AZD1222 COVID-19 vaccine. Sequenced by immunoSEQ multiplex PCR; TCRdb stores in-frame clones only, minus some. The table records 75,000 to 85,000 clones, 90% of them present only once. The input for sequencing was peripheral blood, taken 28 days after the second AZD1222 dose. These receptors were taken from an adult who received the AZD1222 COVID-19 vaccine. Both conserved end residues are part of each CDR3. Fields, in order: D gene, J gene, V gene, clone size, CDR3 protein, CDR3 DNA. D genes are given only for firm matches. A clone size is listed for some rows: how often the clone was seen (once, few, many), or a class if it is expanded.

D: -
J: TRBJ2-1
V: TRBV30
size: -
CDR3: CAWSSLSYNEQFF
DNA: TGTGCCTGGAGTTCTCTCTCCTACAATGAGCAGTTCTTC

D: -
J: TRBJ2-7
V: TRBV18
size: -
CDR3: CASSPSRQSYEQYF
DNA: TGTGCCAGCTCACCCAGCAGGCAATCCTACGAGCAGTACTTC

D: TRBD1
J: TRBJ1-2
V: TRBV5-4
size: -
CDR3: CASSLAPGQGAYGYTF
DNA: TGTGCCAGCAGCTTGGCTCCTGGACAGGGGGCCTATGGCTACACCTTC

D: -
J: TRBJ2-3
V: TRBV9
size: -
CDR3: CASSGDTQYF
DNA: TGTGCCAGCAGCGGAGATACGCAGTATTTT

D: -
J: TRBJ1-5
V: TRBV7-2
size: -
CDR3: CASSFRQGGDPNISGPQHF
DNA: TGTGCCAGCAGCTTCCGACAAGGAGGCGATCCGAATATTAGCGGGCCCCAGCATTTT

D: TRBD2
J: TRBJ2-2
V: TRBV7-2
size: -
CDR3: CASSIRTSAGGGELFF
DNA: TGTGCCAGCAGCATCAGGACTAGCGCTGGGGGCGGGGAGCTGTTTTTT

D: -
J: TRBJ1-1
V: TRBV3-1/TRBV3-2
size: few
CDR3: CASSPGRTNTEAFF
DNA: TGTGCCAGCAGCCCAGGACGGACGAACACTGAAGCTTTCTTT

D: -
J: TRBJ2-1
V: TRBV5-1
size: -
CDR3: CASREDSRLYNEQFF
DNA: TGCGCCAGCAGGGAAGACAGTAGACTTTACAATGAGCAGTTCTTC

D: -
J: TRBJ1-5
V: TRBV4-1
size: -
CDR3: CASSQATDSNQPQHF
DNA: TGCGCCAGCAGCCAAGCCACAGATAGCAATCAGCCCCAGCATTTT

D: -
J: TRBJ2-7
V: TRBV7-2
size: -
CDR3: CASSNRGARGEQYF
DNA: TGTGCCAGCAGCAATAGGGGGGCCCGGGGGGAGCAGTACTTC

D: -
J: TRBJ1-3
V: TRBV6-5
size: -
CDR3: CASSLGRSSGNTIYF
DNA: TGTGCCAGCAGTCTCGGACGCTCCTCTGGAAACACCATATATTTT

D: TRBD1
J: TRBJ1-2
V: TRBV27
size: -
CDR3: CASSWSRDRGNYGYTF
DNA: TGTGCCAGCAGTTGGAGCCGGGACAGGGGAAACTATGGCTACACCTTC

D: -
J: TRBJ1-5
V: TRBV18
size: -
CDR3: CASSLRVGGAGDQPQHF
DNA: TGTGCCAGCTCACTCAGGGTGGGGGGCGCAGGGGATCAGCCCCAGCATTTT

D: -
J: TRBJ1-2
V: TRBV5-1
size: once
CDR3: CASSPTGRSNYGYTF
DNA: TGCGCCAGCAGCCCGACTGGACGGTCTAACTATGGCTACACCTTC

D: TRBD1
J: TRBJ1-1
V: TRBV6-2/TRBV6-3
size: -
CDR3: CASSYGTGSMNTEAFF
DNA: TGTGCCAGCAGTTACGGGACAGGGAGCATGAACACTGAAGCTTTCTTT

D: -
J: TRBJ1-1
V: TRBV6-5
size: -
CDR3: CASSRGTAGDTEAFF
DNA: TGTGCCAGCAGCCGGGGAACAGCTGGGGACACTGAAGCTTTCTTT

D: -
J: TRBJ1-5
V: TRBV28
size: -
CDR3: CASSYRSGVQPQHF
DNA: TGTGCCAGCAGTTATCGCTCCGGGGTTCAGCCCCAGCATTTT

D: -
J: TRBJ1-5
V: TRBV19
size: once
CDR3: CASSRWDGNQPQHF
DNA: TGTGCCAGTAGCAGGTGGGACGGGAATCAGCCCCAGCATTTT

D: -
J: TRBJ1-1
V: TRBV18
size: -
CDR3: CASSPPQGEAFF
DNA: TGTGCCAGCTCACCACCGCAGGGTGAAGCTTTCTTT

D: -
J: TRBJ1-5
V: TRBV6-5
size: -
CDR3: CASSPRDTQPQHF
DNA: TGTGCCAGCAGTCCCCGGGACACCCAGCCCCAGCATTTT

D: -
J: TRBJ1-2
V: TRBV19
size: -
CDR3: CASSIPGDYGYTF
DNA: TGTGCCAGTAGTATACCAGGGGACTATGGCTACACCTTC

D: TRBD1
J: TRBJ1-2
V: TRBV18
size: -
CDR3: CASSPWTGAGYGYTF
DNA: TGTGCCAGCTCACCCTGGACAGGGGCCGGCTATGGCTACACCTTC